These T cell receptor beta chains were read from a single sample in a study of cytomegalovirus exposure and HLA in healthy donors. Clones were sequenced by immunoSEQ multiplex PCR, and TCRdb holds only the in-frame ones, with some missing. The sample gives 130,000 to 150,000 clones, 79% of which show up once; less than 8% is in the top ten. Sequences were obtained from PBMCs. The receptors stem from a middle-aged woman in good health and CMV-seropositive. Both conserved end residues are part of each CDR3. D genes are given only for firm matches. Clone sizes are given selectively: once, few, many, or a class where the clone is expanded.

v_call	d_call	clone_size	j_call	cdr3_aa	cdr3_nt
TRBV10-3	TRBD1	-	TRBJ1-1	CAISESGTGSLNTEAFF	TGTGCCATCAGTGAGTCGGGGACAGGGTCTTTGAACACTGAAGCTTTCTTT
TRBV6-1	TRBD1	-	TRBJ1-6	CASSEGDRRGSPLHF	TGTGCCAGCAGTGAAGGGGACAGGCGGGGTTCACCCCTCCACTTT
TRBV5-1	TRBD1	-	TRBJ1-6	CASSATGTGEYNSPLHF	TGCGCCAGCAGCGCGACAGGGACAGGGGAATATAATTCACCCCTCCACTTT
TRBV2	-	-	TRBJ1-1	CASHLRGSGTEAFF	TGTGCCAGCCACCTACGGGGGTCAGGGACTGAAGCTTTCTTT
TRBV27	-	-	TRBJ1-2	CASRSIYGYTF	TGTGCCAGCCGGTCGATATATGGCTACACCTTC
TRBV19	TRBD1	-	TRBJ2-2	CATRQGNTGELFF	TGTGCCACAAGACAGGGGAACACCGGGGAGCTGTTTTTT
TRBV5-1	-	-	TRBJ1-3	CASSLVAGSGNTIYF	TGCGCCAGCAGCTTGGTGGCTGGCTCCGGAAACACCATATATTTT
TRBV6-1	TRBD1	few	TRBJ1-2	CASRYTGTGNGYTF	TGTGCCAGCAGGTATACCGGGACAGGTAACGGCTACACCTTC
TRBV5-4	TRBD1	-	TRBJ1-2	CASSLAGVGTALYGYTF	TGTGCCAGCAGCTTGGCAGGTGTGGGGACAGCACTTTATGGCTACACCTTC
TRBV19	TRBD1	-	TRBJ2-7	CASNRQGYEQYF	TGTGCCAGTAATAGACAGGGGTACGAGCAGTACTTC
TRBV5-1	-	-	TRBJ2-3	CASSVQALSTDTQYF	TGCGCCAGCAGCGTGCAGGCGCTCAGCACAGATACGCAGTATTTT
TRBV6-4	TRBD1	-	TRBJ1-4	CASSAGQNEKLFF	TGTGCCAGCAGTGCGGGACAGAATGAAAAACTGTTTTTT
TRBV7-9	-	few	TRBJ1-5	CASSCRQYSNQPQHF	TGTGCCAGCAGCTGTAGACAGTATAGCAATCAGCCCCAGCATTTT
TRBV30	TRBD1	once	TRBJ1-1	CAWISGGGANTEAFF	TGTGCCTGGATCTCAGGGGGAGGAGCAAACACTGAAGCTTTCTTT
TRBV7-9	-	-	TRBJ1-4	CSSSSRQARDEKLFF	TGTTCCAGCAGCTCGAGACAGGCGAGGGATGAAAAACTGTTTTTT
TRBV5-1	TRBD1	-	TRBJ1-1	CASSSGTGAEAFF	TGCGCCAGCAGCTCGGGGACAGGGGCTGAAGCTTTCTTT
TRBV6-1	-	-	TRBJ1-1	CASSATGLVTEAFF	TGTGCCAGCAGCGCCACAGGGTTGGTCACTGAAGCTTTCTTT
TRBV19	-	-	TRBJ2-1	CASSIASGYNEQFF	TGTGCCAGTAGTATAGCCTCGGGATACAATGAGCAGTTCTTC
TRBV6-1	TRBD2	few	TRBJ2-3	CASSEAAGGAQDTQYF	TGTGCCAGCAGTGAAGCTGCCGGGGGGGCCCAAGATACGCAGTATTTT
TRBV11-2	-	-	TRBJ1-1	CASSSGSGWNTEAFF	TGTGCCAGCAGTTCTGGGTCAGGCTGGAACACTGAAGCTTTCTTT
TRBV18	-	-	TRBJ2-7	CASSPPSRAGEQYF	TGTGCCAGCTCACCACCGAGTAGGGCGGGCGAGCAGTACTTC
TRBV6-5	TRBD1	-	TRBJ1-2	CASSTRQGRNYGYTF	TGTGCCAGCAGCACCCGACAGGGAAGAAACTATGGCTACACCTTC
TRBV6-1	TRBD1	-	TRBJ1-1	CASSTQGTGGGEAFF	TGTGCCAGCAGTACCCAGGGGACAGGGGGCGGTGAAGCTTTCTTT
TRBV6-6	TRBD1	few	TRBJ2-7	CASSYPATGAAPEQYF	TGTGCCAGCAGTTACCCCGCGACAGGGGCCGCCCCCGAGCAGTACTTC
TRBV16	TRBD1	-	TRBJ1-1	CASSQTGQGASTEAFF	TGTGCCAGCAGCCAGACGGGACAGGGGGCGAGCACTGAAGCTTTCTTT
TRBV4-2	TRBD1	-	TRBJ1-2	CASSQPTQGDYGYTF	TGTGCCAGCAGCCAGCCTACTCAGGGGGATTATGGCTACACCTTC
TRBV6-5	-	-	TRBJ1-1	CASSYSFGLNTEAFF	TGTGCCAGCAGTTACTCGTTTGGGCTGAACACTGAAGCTTTCTTT
TRBV7-9	TRBD2	-	TRBJ2-1	CASSYSGGANNEQFF	TGTGCCAGCAGCTATAGCGGGGGGGCCAACAATGAGCAGTTCTTC
TRBV10-3	TRBD1	-	TRBJ1-5	CAIREKGQGRAHYSNQPQHF	TGTGCCATCAGGGAGAAAGGACAGGGTCGCGCTCATTATAGCAATCAGCCCCAGCATTTT
TRBV4-1	-	-	TRBJ1-1	CASSQGIMSVAEAFF	TGCGCCAGCAGCCAAGGGATTATGAGCGTGGCTGAAGCTTTCTTT
TRBV5-6	-	-	TRBJ1-2	CASSLTQGAYGYTF	TGTGCCAGCAGCTTAACACAGGGCGCCTATGGCTACACCTTC
TRBV10-3	TRBD1	-	TRBJ1-3	CAISIGTGPGNTIYF	TGTGCCATCAGTATTGGGACAGGGCCCGGAAACACCATATATTTT
TRBV4-1	TRBD1	-	TRBJ2-2	CASSRTGSNTGELFF	TGCGCCAGCAGCCGGACAGGGTCGAACACCGGGGAGCTGTTTTTT
TRBV4-1	-	few	TRBJ2-7	CASSQDITSVTYEQYF	TGCGCCAGCAGCCAAGACATAACTAGTGTTACCTACGAGCAGTACTTC
TRBV19	-	-	TRBJ2-2	CASSIAGNTGELFF	TGTGCCAGTAGTATAGCGGGAAATACCGGGGAGCTGTTTTTT
TRBV6-5	TRBD1	-	TRBJ1-2	CASSGQAHYGYTF	TGTGCCAGCAGTGGACAGGCCCACTATGGCTACACCTTC
TRBV10-2	TRBD2	few	TRBJ2-5	CASREGQETQYF	TGCGCCTCAAGGGAGGGGCAAGAGACCCAGTACTTC
TRBV19	-	-	TRBJ1-5	CASSPMTVSNQPQHF	TGTGCCAGTAGCCCAATGACAGTTAGCAATCAGCCCCAGCATTTT
TRBV19	TRBD2	few	TRBJ2-5	CASSIKRGAVNQETQYF	TGTGCCAGTAGTATCAAGCGGGGGGCCGTCAACCAAGAGACCCAGTACTTC
TRBV6-1	TRBD1	-	TRBJ1-2	CASNIQGINGYTF	TGTGCCAGCAACATACAGGGGATCAACGGCTACACCTTC
TRBV2	-	once	TRBJ2-5	CASRNTAQETQYF	TGTGCCAGCAGGAACACCGCCCAAGAGACCCAGTACTTC
TRBV5-4	TRBD2	-	TRBJ2-1	CASSLRLAGGRDEQFF	TGTGCCAGCAGCTTGAGACTAGCGGGGGGGCGAGATGAGCAGTTCTTC
TRBV5-1	-	once	TRBJ1-2	CASSSGTNMDGYTF	TGCGCCAGCAGCTCCGGGACAAACATGGATGGCTACACCTTC
TRBV9	-	-	TRBJ2-6	CASSAARARGANVLTF	TGTGCCAGCAGCGCCGCACGAGCGAGAGGGGCCAACGTCCTGACTTTC
TRBV5-4	TRBD2	once	TRBJ2-3	CASSLASGGVDTQYF	TGTGCCAGCAGCTTGGCTAGCGGGGGGGTAGATACGCAGTATTTT
TRBV11-2	-	-	TRBJ2-7	CASRTGVSQYYEQYF	TGTGCCAGCAGAACCGGGGTCAGCCAGTACTACGAGCAGTACTTC
TRBV2	-	-	TRBJ1-4	CASSQSVEKLFF	TGTGCCAGCAGTCAATCGGTTGAAAAACTGTTTTTT
TRBV28	TRBD2	few	TRBJ2-1	CASSSLAGGPYNEQFF	TGTGCCAGCAGTTCTCTAGCGGGGGGACCCTACAATGAGCAGTTCTTC
TRBV2	-	-	TRBJ1-6	CASGSSGGWSPLHF	TGTGCCAGCGGTTCCTCGGGAGGGTGGTCACCCCTCCACTTT
TRBV4-1	-	-	TRBJ2-1	CASSQGLTPGGQFF	TGCGCCAGCAGCCAAGGACTTACACCCGGGGGGCAGTTCTTC
TRBV27	-	-	TRBJ1-3	CASSPDPLRQRVSGNTIYF	TGTGCCAGCAGTCCCGATCCGCTAAGACAGCGCGTCTCTGGAAACACCATATATTTT
TRBV6-1	TRBD1	-	TRBJ1-2	CASSETGTGYGYTF	TGTGCCAGCAGTGAAACCGGGACAGGCTATGGCTACACCTTC
TRBV10-3	-	-	TRBJ1-1	CAIRDTGGNTEAFF	TGTGCCATCAGGGATACCGGGGGGAACACTGAAGCTTTCTTT
TRBV6-6	TRBD1	-	TRBJ1-2	CASRVTGDLGHTF	TGTGCCAGCAGGGTTACAGGGGACCTCGGCCACACCTTC
TRBV19	TRBD2	-	TRBJ2-5	CASSRRTSGGMGQETQYF	TGTGCCAGTAGTAGGAGGACTAGCGGGGGAATGGGTCAAGAGACCCAGTACTTC
TRBV2	-	few	TRBJ1-1	CASSTKGRGNTEAFF	TGTGCCAGCAGTACGAAGGGGCGGGGGAACACTGAAGCTTTCTTT
TRBV7-9	TRBD2	few	TRBJ2-3	CAGGEMSTDTQYF	TGTGCCGGGGGGGAGATGAGCACAGATACGCAGTATTTT
TRBV5-1	TRBD2	-	TRBJ2-7	CASSLACGGTYEQYF	TGCGCCAGCAGCTTGGCTTGCGGGGGGACCTACGAGCAGTACTTC